The source of this TCR beta chain is a study of cytomegalovirus exposure and HLA in healthy donors (dated by TCRdb to the late 2010s). Concerning the study at large: In an earlier analysis of roughly 590 of the donors, less than 350 Gb of sequence data and just under 120 million unique TCR beta sequences from roughly 180 million T cells were reported. Class I and class II HLA loci were covered by the typing at four-digit resolution. An early release that covered roughly 600 HLA-typed donors contained 300 to 350 gigabases of sequencing data and 75 million to 100 million unique TCR sequences. The T cell repertoires of around 730 subjects were profiled by immunosequencing and related to cytomegalovirus serostatus. The study aimed to test whether signatures of past pathogen exposure could be identified by cataloging public T cell receptors. Genome-wide SNP genotypes for about 55% of the roughly 670 donors were used in a later genetic analysis, which treated that subset as a discovery cohort. Five DR-DQ haplotypes were handled as single units for association and clustering, since linkage in the cohort was strong. Donor age, sex, ethnicity and CMV serostatus were compiled alongside the repertoire data. A later analysis re-analyzed previously published TCR beta repertoires from 666 donors and added high-resolution HLA genotyping to study TCR occurrence patterns. To predict cytomegalovirus infection status, the study combined high-throughput TCR immunosequencing, statistical association of individual TCRs with disease status, and machine learning. The number of donors typed differed by locus, with about 629-630 for A, B, C, DRB1 and DQB1, roughly 520 for DQA1, 600 to 610 for DPA1, and about 450 for DPB1. Rather than using new phenotypic data, the later analysis identified candidate immune exposures from TCR beta sequences and from how often those sequences occurred across donors. On average, 235,054 unique TCR beta nucleotide sequences were sequenced per donor among fewer than 500 genotyped donors of the cohort, with 15% to 20% of those sequences being non-productive. Along with the roughly 670-subject first cohort, a separate validation cohort of roughly 110 different subjects was used. An earlier analysis of several hundred of the donors applied high-throughput TCR beta sequencing to assess whether each TCR beta V gene segment acted as functional or pseudogenic. Every discovery cohort repertoire had been produced on one sequencing platform. Of the roughly 400 genotyped donors, approximately 82% fell in the genetic ancestry cluster associated with self-reported Caucasian donors. The study at large found these results: In a later analysis, most CMV-associated TCR beta chains were found to appear HLA-restricted, with HLA associations seemingly driven largely by CMV exposure. The only immune exposure information available for the cohort was CMV serostatus. Linkage disequilibrium might explain the correlated functional status among segregating V segments, but an unknown experimental factor could not be ruled out. According to a later analysis, parvovirus B19, influenza, CMV and Epstein-Barr virus appeared linked to several top co-occurrence clusters. The classifier was reported to diagnose cytomegalovirus status with high specificity and sensitivity in both the original cohort and the validation cohort. When HLA alleles, especially DR and DQ, strongly co-occurred, attributing TCR associations to individual alleles was difficult. Because counts were too low, roughly 18 rarely observed V segments, including chromosome 9 orphons, were left out of the earlier analysis of a few hundred of the donors. HLA typing was unavailable for some donors at each locus, so association tests used only the typed subset. A further reported finding was that TCR beta sequences accurately predicted the HLA-A and HLA-B alleles for most subjects in the first cohort. Specific HLA alleles were associated with roughly 17,000 TCR beta sequences at a false discovery rate of 0.05 in a later analysis. The presence/absence analyses assumed that sequencing depth was roughly uniform across donors, and that assumption may not be true. This cohort had only TCR beta chains sequenced, and the lack of alpha or paired-chain data limited which features could be detected. V-gene and J-gene trimming of TCR beta chains was associated with a missense DCLRE1C variant in a later genetic analysis, and the association was replicated in an independent cohort. In vitro tests confirmed that a few of the cytomegalovirus-associated TCR beta chains recognize cytomegalovirus antigens. Compared with equally common non-associated chains, HLA-associated TCR beta chains in a later analysis were more clonally expanded and had lower generation probabilities. A cluster of highly shared sequence variants was judged likely to represent a technical artifact of the sequencing pipeline. In a later analysis, TCR association rates were found to vary across HLA loci, with the most associated TCRs seen for DRB1 alleles and the fewest for HLA-C alleles. A later genetic analysis reported fewer N-insertions in productive TCRs among donors in an Asian-associated ancestry cluster than the roughly 720-donor mean. Broadly in line with IMGT annotations, most TCR beta V segments showed up in productive rearrangements about 87% or about 30% of the time in an earlier analysis of about 500 of the donors. The authors suggested that the approach could potentially be generalized to other disease states and immunological phenotypes. The 87-base-pair reads could not distinguish some IMGT-functional V segments, including TRBV6-2 and TRBV6-3, so those segments were excluded. A total of roughly 160 TCR beta chains were listed by the study as associated with cytomegalovirus. Across donors, most TCR sequences were observed very rarely, whereas some public TCRs were present in many individuals.

From the cysteine through the phenylalanine, the CDR3 covers 18 amino acids. Only the CDR3 DNA is retained, 54 bases long and in frame from the first base. According to the germline V gene, CDR1 reads SGHVS and CDR2 reads FNYEAQ. Trimmed from V: 1 base; trimmed from J: 2 bases; junction bases lacking a gene match: 13. Notes on this clone: There is no known antigen for this receptor. Base qualities were left out, and no much larger clone turns up one base away.

Receptors were amplified or captured by the immunoSEQ multiplex PCR assay. A mixture of 60 forward primers for TCR Vbeta segments and 13 reverse primers for TCR Jbeta segments was used in the multiplex PCR. The CDR3 region of rearranged TCR beta genes was amplified from genomic DNA by a multiplex PCR assay. The amplified TCR beta libraries were sequenced on the Illumina HiSeq System as 87-base-pair reads. In the original analysis: In a later analysis, about 80 million unique TCR beta chains were counted across the 500 to 850 repertoires, and around 10 million of these chains were shared by at least two donors. Raw reads were error-corrected and collapsed into unique sequences with a nearest-neighbor algorithm that merged closely related sequences to remove PCR and sequencing errors. Alignment of CDR3 sequences to IMGT reference sequences was used to assign V, D and J gene segments. For a sequence to be retained, a match of at least six nucleotides to both a V gene segment and a J gene segment was required. A rearrangement was called productive if the CDR3 had no stop codons and remained in frame with V and J, and every other rearrangement was called non-productive. CDR3 was defined by IMGT convention, running from the second conserved V-encoded cysteine to the conserved J-encoded phenylalanine. In an earlier analysis of approximately 590 of the donors, sequences lacking an unambiguous match to a single V gene segment were excluded. An earlier analysis of some 610 of the donors called V segments functional above 56.7% productive rearrangements and segregating when the between-donor standard deviation exceeded 5%. A statistical classification framework was built to diagnose cytomegalovirus status from the catalog of TCR beta chain sequences. In a later analysis, V and J genes were assigned by comparing TCR nucleotide sequences against IMGT/GENE-DB human TR gene sequences. In a later analysis, CDR3 sequences and most-parsimonious VDJ recombination scenarios were assigned using the TCRdist pipeline. In a later analysis, each TCR beta chain was defined by its CDR3 amino acid sequence together with its V-gene family, and reads lacking a unique V-gene family were excluded. As a way to deal with suspected cross-contamination and a sequencing artifact, a later analysis dropped 450 to 700 nucleotide sequences that were highly shared and had low generation probability. For each public chain, a later analysis derived a clonal expansion index from normalized ranks of inferred template counts within each repertoire. Generation probabilities in a later analysis came from a VDJ recombination model fitted to out-of-frame rearrangements, and those results were checked against IGoR. In a later analysis, hypergeometric tests were used to score TCR-TCR, TCR-HLA and TCR-CMV co-occurrence, with a repertoire-size bias correction applied to TCR pairs. In a later analysis, false discovery rates were estimated by permuting HLA or CMV assignments 20 times. In a later analysis, co-occurring TCRs were grouped with DBSCAN, and TCRdist sequence similarity was added when clustering was performed within HLA-allele-positive subsets. Repertoires with fewer than 30,000 or more than 120,000 public chains were left out of co-occurrence clustering, as were about 5 repertoires with anomalous nucleotide sharing. Held by TCRdb, this immuneACCESS table contains in-frame sequences only and omits some clones. Under half of the omission traces to an unresolved V gene where checked; the cause of the rest is unknown. V and J calls plus clone size are reproduced from that table; the DNA served to infer D and trimming. This sample comprises roughly 150,000 clones, about 64% of them detected only once. Jointly, the top ten make up around 4.2% of the sample.

The cohort comprised fewer than 750 healthy bone marrow donors. At the time of sampling, all cohort members were nominally healthy, though unrecorded immune exposures were likely present. The donor tested CMV seronegative and was one of the 352 seronegative cohort members. Every donor gave a peripheral blood sample, and the peripheral blood mononuclear cells from that sample were used for TCR beta sequencing. The Qiagen DNeasy Blood Extraction Kit was used to extract genomic DNA from the blood cell samples. This chain is built from TRBV7-6 and TRBJ2-7; 8 bases in the junction line up with TRBD2. Input material: PBMCs. The receptor was derived from a man between 60 and 70 years old in good health and CMV-seronegative. The sequenced DNA: TGTGCCAGCAGCTTAGTTCCGGGCCGGACTAGCTACGCCTACGAGCAGTACTTC. This sequence encodes CASSLVPGRTSYAYEQYF.